These 26 T cell receptor beta chains came from one sample sequenced in a study of blood T cell repertoires in COVID-19. Assay: immunoSEQ multiplex PCR; the TCRdb copy retains only in-frame clones and omits some. This sample has approximately 310,000 clones; 80% to 90% occur once, and the top ten carry over 2%. Specimen: PBMCs or T cells enriched from blood (not recorded which). The receptors stem from a man under 40 who had recovered from COVID-19.

J is TRBJ1-2 and V is TRBV10-3, with a possible D match to TRBD1 (5 bases). The CDR3 runs 14 residues. V was trimmed by 2 bases and J by 4 bases, leaving 11 bases between them. Germline loops: CDR1 ENHRY, CDR2 SYGVKD. The CDR3 DNA is TGTGCCATCAGTGAGGCGGGGGGTGTCTATGGCTACACCTTC. Amino acids: CAISEAGGVYGYTF.

A single count supports this clone. The chain employs TRBV11-3 and TRBJ2-3, with D perhaps matching TRBD2 (5 bases). Germline values: CDR1 SGHNT, CDR2 YENEEA. Trimming pared 5 bases from V and 5 bases from J, leaving 14 bases between. CDR3 size: 14 residues. CDR3 nucleotide sequence: TGTGCCAGCAGCCGAGATTCGGGGTTAGATACGCAGTATTTT. Protein: CASSRDSGLDTQYF.

The gene calls are TRBV10-3 and TRBJ1-1; TRBD1 matches 11 bases. Germline loops: CDR1 ENHRY, CDR2 SYGVKD. V was clipped by 6 bases and J by 5 bases; unmatched bases: 8. CDR3 length equals 15 residues. CDR3 DNA sequence: TGTGCCATCAGGGGGACAGGGGGTGTTAAAACTGAAGCTTTCTTT. The encoded protein is CAIRGTGGVKTEAFF.

This clone was found once. The chain recombines TRBV9 with TRBJ2-1; 7 bases are shared with TRBD1. CDR3 length: 17 residues. After removal of 4 bases from V and 6 bases from J, the junction contained 16 bases not matched to a gene. Germline V gene sequence: CDR1 SGDLS, CDR2 YYNGEE. The CDR3 region is CASSPRGGLKAANEQFF. DNA for the CDR3: TGTGCCAGCAGCCCCAGAGGGGGCCTAAAAGCGGCCAATGAGCAGTTCTTC.

This chain joins TRBV2 and TRBJ1-6, with D unclear. This CDR3 region has 16 residues. Between the trimmed V and J ends, which lost 1 base and 0 bases, there was a span of 7 bases. In germline, CDR1 is SNHLY, CDR2 FYNNEI. Written as DNA, the CDR3 is TGTGCCAGCAGTGAAGACGGGTTCTCCTATAATTCACCCCTCCACTTT. Translated: CASSEDGFSYNSPLHF.

J is TRBJ2-2 and V is TRBV12-3 or TRBV12-4; D unclear. Deletions cut 3 bases from V and 8 bases from J, with 10 bases between. CDR3 length: 13 residues. The chain's CDR3 is CASSFRISGELFF. The CDR3, as DNA: TGTGCCAGCAGTTTCAGGATATCGGGGGAGCTGTTTTTT.

The V and J genes are TRBV9 and TRBJ2-1; D uncertain. The V gene lost 1 base and the J gene lost 8 bases, with 10 bases spanning the gap. Germline CDR1 is SGDLS and CDR2 is YYNGEE. This CDR3 is built from 13 residues. This chain's CDR3 is CASSVPYTDEQFF. The CDR3 DNA is TGTGCCAGCAGCGTACCCTATACGGATGAGCAGTTCTTC.

This chain joins TRBV4-2 and TRBJ2-2, with TRBD1 identical over 8 bases. V shed 1 base and J 2 bases; nucleotides not matched to a gene: 3. Germline CDR1 LGHNA, CDR2 YNFKEQ. The CDR3 covers 16 residues. DNA for the CDR3: TGTGCCAGCAGCCAAGGGGCAGGGGGCAACACCGGGGAGCTGTTTTTT. Translation gives CASSQGAGGNTGELFF.

The chain recombines TRBV11-2 with TRBJ2-5; TRBD1 agrees at 7 bases. The germline V gene encodes CDR1 SGHAT and CDR2 FQNNGV. This CDR3 spans 14 amino acids. After removal of 3 bases from V and 1 base from J, the junction contained 2 bases not matched to a gene. DNA for the CDR3: TGTGCCAGCAGCTTCGGGACAGCCCAAGAGACCCAGTACTTC. This codes for CASSFGTAQETQYF.

The rearrangement links TRBV4-1 to TRBJ2-1; 9 positions agree with TRBD1. Germline V CDR1 and CDR2: MGHRA, YSYEKL. This CDR3 region has 15 residues. Trimming cost V 3 bases and J 7 bases; bases outside gene matches: 7. CDR3 nucleotide sequence: TGCGCCAGCAGCCATCTTGGGACAGGGAGGAATGAGCAGTTCTTC. It yields the protein CASSHLGTGRNEQFF.

The chain has TRBV5-1 and TRBJ2-7, with 9 bases aligning to TRBD1. CDR1 is SGHRS, CDR2 YFSETQ, per germline. The trim removed 4 bases at V and 4 bases at J, leaving 9 bases unmatched. The length of the CDR3 is 15 residues. The CDR3 sequence is CASSPGTGFRYEQYF. The CDR3 bases are TGCGCCAGCAGCCCCGGGACAGGGTTCCGATACGAGCAGTACTTC.

In its sample, this clone was seen once. Written as DNA, the CDR3 is TGTGCCAGCAGCTCCCGGACAGGGAATCAGCCCCAGCATTTT. Its protein is CASSSRTGNQPQHF. The chain recombines TRBV5-6 with TRBJ1-5; the match to TRBD1 covers 8 bases. The CDR3 covers 14 residues. CDR1 SGHDT and CDR2 YYEEEE come from the germline V gene. V shed 3 bases and J 4 bases; nucleotides not matched to a gene: 3. Looking up the rest from reference TRBV5-6 and TRBJ1-5 gives the full variable domain: DAGVTQSPTHLIKTRGQQVTLRCSPKSGHDTVSWYQQALGQGPQFIFQYYEEEERQRGNFPDRFSGHQFPNYSSELNVNALLLGDSALYLCASSSRTGNQPQHFGDGTRLSIL.

V usage is TRBV30 and J usage is TRBJ2-2; maybe TRBD1 (5 bases). Trimming pared 2 bases from V and 3 bases from J, leaving 13 bases between. This CDR3 is 15 amino acids long. Germline V gene data show CDR1 as GTSNPN and CDR2 as SVGIG (reference sequence). For the CDR3, the DNA is TGTGCCTGGAGTCCGACGGTCAGGGACACCGGGGAGCTGTTTTTT. It is translated as CAWSPTVRDTGELFF.

V and J are TRBV2 and TRBJ2-5; TRBD1 is a possible D gene (6 bases). CDR1 and CDR2 from the germline V gene are SNHLY and FYNNEI. V was shortened by 6 bases and J by 5 bases, with 13 bases between the two germline ends. The CDR3 is made up of 13 amino acids. The CDR3 region has the DNA TGTGCCAGCAGCGAGGGGGTCGGGGAGACCCAGTACTTC. Protein: CASSEGVGETQYF. The full variable domain, its missing parts supplied by reference TRBV2 and TRBJ2-5, is EPEVTQTPSHQVTQMGQEVILRCVPISNHLYFYWYRQILGQKVEFLVSFYNNEISEKSEIFDDQFSVERPDGSNFTLKIRSTKLEDSAMYFCASSEGVGETQYFGPGTRLLVL.

V gene TRBV6-4 combines with J gene TRBJ1-2; 7 bases agree with TRBD1. J lost 4 bases, V lost 5 bases, and 7 bases had no gene match. The CDR3 consists of 14 residues. CDR1 and CDR2 (germline): MRHNA, SNTAGT. The CDR3 is CASSYDRALYGYTF. The CDR3 DNA reads TGTGCCAGCAGTTACGACAGGGCTCTCTATGGCTACACCTTC.

The chain is built from TRBV5-1 and TRBJ1-1; 9 positions match TRBD1. This CDR3 has 14 amino acids. After removal of 0 bases from V and 5 bases from J, the junction contained 2 bases not matched to a gene. The germline V gene encodes CDR1 SGHRS and CDR2 YFSETQ. CDR3 sequence reads: CASSLDRGQTEAFF. The CDR3 region has the DNA TGCGCCAGCAGCTTGGACAGGGGGCAAACTGAAGCTTTCTTT. Combining the CDR3 with reference TRBV5-1 and TRBJ1-1 gives the whole variable domain KAGVTQTPRYLIKTRGQQVTLSCSPISGHRSVSWYQQTPGQGLQFLFEYFSETQRNKGNFPGRFSGRQFSNSRSEMNVSTLELGDSALYLCASSLDRGQTEAFFGQGTRLTVV.

The chain has TRBV6-6 and TRBJ1-3, with D maybe TRBD1 (6 bases). Trimming removed 7 bases from V and 2 bases from J, with 15 bases in between. This CDR3 region has 15 residues. In germline, CDR1 is MNHNY, CDR2 SVGAGI (reference sequence). As DNA, the CDR3 is TGTGCCAGCATCCTGAGGGGGGGGGCTGGAAACACCATATATTTT. This gives the protein CASILRGGAGNTIYF.

This clone was detected a few times. This chain connects TRBV6-5 to TRBJ2-5; 8 positions match TRBD2. Looked up from germline, CDR1 is MNHEY and CDR2 is SVGAGI. This CDR3 is built from 15 residues. V gave up 6 bases and J gave up 3 bases; unmatched junction bases: 9. The CDR3 sequence is CASSPGGTHKETQYF. The DNA of the CDR3 is TGTGCCAGCAGCCCGGGAGGGACACATAAAGAGACCCAGTACTTC.

The chain recombines TRBV3-1 (or the pseudogene TRBV3-2) with TRBJ2-5; 9 bases are shared with TRBD2. After removal of 3 bases from V and 5 bases from J, the junction contained 10 bases not matched to a gene. The CDR3 covers 16 residues. Germline CDR1 LGHDT, CDR2 YNNKEL (reference sequence). CDR3: CASSQRSSGDRETQYF. CDR3 coding DNA: TGTGCCAGCAGCCAGCGGTCTAGCGGGGACCGGGAGACCCAGTACTTC.

The chain is built from TRBV3-1 (or the pseudogene TRBV3-2) and TRBJ1-2, with 7 positions matching TRBD1. CDR1 is LGHDT and CDR2 is YNNKEL in the germline V gene (reference sequence). This CDR3 has 16 residues. Trimming took 4 bases from V and 7 from J; bases not matched to a gene: 15. DNA of the CDR3: TGTGCCAGCAGCCCTAAAAACAGGGGCCCCTATACTGGCTACACCTTC. Translating gives CASSPKNRGPYTGYTF.

The chain employs TRBV27 and TRBJ2-7; 7 nucleotides align to TRBD1. This CDR3 has 13 residues. CDR1 is MNHEY, CDR2 SMNVEV, per germline (reference sequence). The trim removed 6 bases at V and 2 bases at J, leaving 4 bases unmatched. The CDR3 bases are TGTGCCAGCAGGCGGACAGGCACCTACGAGCAGTACTTC. This codes for CASRRTGTYEQYF.

The chain joins TRBV7-9 to TRBJ1-4; a possible D gene is TRBD1 (5 bases). V was pared by 0 bases and J by 10 bases, with 9 bases between. The CDR3 loop spans 13 amino acids. CDR1 and CDR2 from the germline V gene are SEHNR and FQNEAQ (reference sequence). The CDR3: CASSLAGEGKLFF. The CDR3 DNA reads as TGTGCCAGCAGCTTAGCAGGGGAGGGAAAACTGTTTTTT.

The chain is built from TRBV14 and TRBJ1-3; a possible D gene is TRBD1 (6 bases). The CDR3 runs 17 residues. Per germline, CDR1 SGHDN and CDR2 FVKESK. V was clipped by 4 bases and J by 0 bases, with 16 bases between them. The CDR3 reads CASSRYGGAYSGNTIYF. DNA of the CDR3: TGTGCCAGCAGCCGTTATGGGGGGGCTTACTCTGGAAACACCATATATTTT.

The chain links TRBV2 to TRBJ2-3; D is undetermined. Between the trimmed V and J ends, which lost 4 bases and 0 bases, there was a span of 14 bases. This CDR3 is 16 amino acids long. Germline-derived CDR1 and CDR2 are SNHLY and FYNNEI. Written as DNA, the CDR3 is TGTGCCAGCAGTGCCTCCCGACTGGCTAGCACAGATACGCAGTATTTT. Amino acids: CASSASRLASTDTQYF.

The V call is TRBV4-2, the J call TRBJ1-4; 9 bases align to TRBD1. Germline lookup yields CDR1 LGHNA and CDR2 YNFKEQ. J gave up 6 bases and V 0 bases, and 5 bases lay outside the gene matches. The CDR3 runs to 16 residues. The CDR3 DNA is TGTGCCAGCAGCCAAGATTTAGGGACAGGGCATGAAAAACTGTTTTTT. Its translation: CASSQDLGTGHEKLFF.

The chain has TRBV5-1 and TRBJ2-1, with TRBD1 matching over 10 bases. After removal of 3 bases from V and 6 bases from J, the junction contained 3 bases not matched to a gene. Germline V lookup: CDR1 SGHRS, CDR2 YFSETQ. The CDR3 length is 14 residues. The CDR3 here is CASSSGQGGNEQFF. CDR3 nucleotides: TGCGCCAGCAGCTCCGGACAGGGGGGCAATGAGCAGTTCTTC.